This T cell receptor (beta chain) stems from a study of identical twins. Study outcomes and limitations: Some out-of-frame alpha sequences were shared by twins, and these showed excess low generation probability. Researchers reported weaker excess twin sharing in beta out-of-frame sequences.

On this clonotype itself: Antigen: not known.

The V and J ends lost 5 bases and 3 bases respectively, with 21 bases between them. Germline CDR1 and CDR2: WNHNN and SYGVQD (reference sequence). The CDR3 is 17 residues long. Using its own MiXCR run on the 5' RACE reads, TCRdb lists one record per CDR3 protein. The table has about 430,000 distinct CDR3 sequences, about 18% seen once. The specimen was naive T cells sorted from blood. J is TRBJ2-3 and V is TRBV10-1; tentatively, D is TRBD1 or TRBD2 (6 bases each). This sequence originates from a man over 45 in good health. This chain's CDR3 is CASSPAQGGEHTDTQYF. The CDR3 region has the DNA TGCGCCAGCAGTCCAGCACAGGGAGGAGAACATACAGATACGCAGTATTTT.